The text below deals with one TCR beta chain. Its cognate antigen is unknown. CDR3 size: 15 residues. This sample stems from a study of cytotoxic CD8 clonotypes in ibrutinib-treated CLL. The overall study: Mean per-sample yields comprised around 250,000 productive templates and approximately 90,000 productive rearrangements.

Profiling relied on immunoSEQ multiplex PCR, and the TCRdb table lists in-frame clones only, not all of them. The sample has 150,000 or so clones, around 84% seen once. Overall study results and limits: Researchers report that baseline clonality outpaced age-matched healthy donors and tracked circulating CD8+ T-cell counts.

The sample here was PBMCs, taken after 36 months of ibrutinib treatment. The chain has TRBV21-1 and TRBJ1-1. TRBV21-1 is noted as a pseudogene. This receptor was obtained from a human donor with chronic lymphocytic leukemia. CDR3 coding DNA: TGTGCCCGACCTAAGAGATGGGACTTACACACTGAAGCTTTCTTT. This translates into CARPKRWDLHTEAFF.